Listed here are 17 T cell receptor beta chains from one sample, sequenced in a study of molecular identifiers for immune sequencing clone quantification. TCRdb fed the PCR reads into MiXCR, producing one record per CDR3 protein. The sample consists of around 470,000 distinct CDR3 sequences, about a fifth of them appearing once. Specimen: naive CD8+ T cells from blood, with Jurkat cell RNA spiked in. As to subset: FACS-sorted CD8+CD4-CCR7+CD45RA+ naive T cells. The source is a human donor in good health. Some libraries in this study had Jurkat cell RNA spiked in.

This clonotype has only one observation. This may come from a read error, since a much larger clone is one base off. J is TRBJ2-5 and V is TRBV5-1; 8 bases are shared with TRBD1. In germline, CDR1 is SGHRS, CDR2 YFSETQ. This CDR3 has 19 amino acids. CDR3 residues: CASSLDYFSNRGIQETQCF. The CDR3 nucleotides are TGCGCCAGCAGCCTCGACTACTTTAGCAACAGGGGGATCCAAGAGACCCAGTGCTTC.

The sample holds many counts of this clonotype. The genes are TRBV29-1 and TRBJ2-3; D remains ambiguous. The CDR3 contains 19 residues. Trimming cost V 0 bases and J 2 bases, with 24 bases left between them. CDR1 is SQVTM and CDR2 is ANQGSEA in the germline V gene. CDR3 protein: CSVEEVFSAMAIYTDTQYF. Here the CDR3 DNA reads TGCAGCGTTGAAGAAGTATTCAGCGCGATGGCCATATACACAGATACGCAGTATTTT.

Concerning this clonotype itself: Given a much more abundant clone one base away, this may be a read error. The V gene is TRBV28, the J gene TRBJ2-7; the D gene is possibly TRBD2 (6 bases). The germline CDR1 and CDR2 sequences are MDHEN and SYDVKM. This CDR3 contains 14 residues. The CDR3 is CAGRVRGSDYEQYF. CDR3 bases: TGTGCCGGCAGAGTGCGGGGTTCGGATTACGAGCAGTACTTC. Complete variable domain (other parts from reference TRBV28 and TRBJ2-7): DVKVTQSSRYLVKRTGEKVFLECVQDMDHENMFWYRQDPGLGLRLIYFSYDVKMKEKGDIPEGYSVSREKKERFSLILESASTNQTSMYLCAGRVRGSDYEQYFGPGTRLTVT.

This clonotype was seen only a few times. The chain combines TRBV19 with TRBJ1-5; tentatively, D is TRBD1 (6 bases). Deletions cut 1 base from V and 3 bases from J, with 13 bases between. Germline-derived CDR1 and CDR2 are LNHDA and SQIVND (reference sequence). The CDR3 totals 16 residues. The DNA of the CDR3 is TGTGCCAGTAGTATAGGGAATCAGGGGATCAATCAGCCCCAGCATTTT. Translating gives CASSIGNQGINQPQHF.

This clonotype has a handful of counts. CDR3 nucleotides: TGTGCCAGCAGCTTGTATACAGGGGGCTTGAGGAATAATCAGCCCCAGCATTTT. This sequence encodes CASSLYTGGLRNNQPQHF. The chain carries TRBV5-6 and TRBJ1-5; 9 bases agree with TRBD1. The V gene's germline CDR1 is SGHDT and CDR2 YYEEEE. This CDR3 is 18 amino acids long. With V trimmed by 1 base and J by 4 bases, 12 bases remained unmatched.

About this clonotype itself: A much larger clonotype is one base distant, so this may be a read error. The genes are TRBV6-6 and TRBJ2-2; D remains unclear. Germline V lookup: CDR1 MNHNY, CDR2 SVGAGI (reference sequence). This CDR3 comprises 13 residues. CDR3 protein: CAGSYSNTGELFF. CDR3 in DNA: TGTGCCGGCAGTTACAGCAACACCGGGGAGCTGTTTTTT.

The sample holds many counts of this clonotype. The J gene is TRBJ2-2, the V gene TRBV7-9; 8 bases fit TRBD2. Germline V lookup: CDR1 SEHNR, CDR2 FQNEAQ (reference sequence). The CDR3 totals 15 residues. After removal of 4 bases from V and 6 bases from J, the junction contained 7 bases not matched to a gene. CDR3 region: CASSSSGTRAGELFF. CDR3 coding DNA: TGTGCCAGCAGCTCATCCGGGACTAGAGCCGGGGAGCTGTTTTTT.

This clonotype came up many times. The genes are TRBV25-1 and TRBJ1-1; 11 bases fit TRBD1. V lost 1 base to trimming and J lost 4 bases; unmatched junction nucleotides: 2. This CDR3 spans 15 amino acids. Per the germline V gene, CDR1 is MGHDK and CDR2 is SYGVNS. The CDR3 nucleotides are TGTGCCAGCAGTGAATGGGGACAGGGGGGCACTGAAGCTTTCTTT. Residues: CASSEWGQGGTEAFF.

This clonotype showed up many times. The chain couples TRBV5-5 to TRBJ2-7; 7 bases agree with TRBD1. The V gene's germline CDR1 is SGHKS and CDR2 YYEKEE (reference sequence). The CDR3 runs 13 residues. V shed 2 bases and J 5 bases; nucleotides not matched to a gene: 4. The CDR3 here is CASSLGQAHEQYF. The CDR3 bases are TGTGCCAGCAGCTTAGGACAGGCACACGAGCAGTACTTC.

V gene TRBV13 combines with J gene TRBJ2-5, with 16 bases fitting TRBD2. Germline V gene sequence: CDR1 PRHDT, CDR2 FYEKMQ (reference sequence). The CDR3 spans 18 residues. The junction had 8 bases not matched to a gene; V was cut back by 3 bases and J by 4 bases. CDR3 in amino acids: CASSFLGLAGGLTETQYF. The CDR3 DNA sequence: TGTGCCAGCAGCTTTCTGGGACTAGCGGGGGGGCTAACAGAGACCCAGTACTTC.

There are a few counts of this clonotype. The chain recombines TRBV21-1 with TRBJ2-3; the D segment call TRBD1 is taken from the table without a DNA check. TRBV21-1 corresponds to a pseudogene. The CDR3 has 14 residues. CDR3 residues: CASRRQVPADTQYF. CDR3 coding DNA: TGTGCCAGCCGCCGACAGGTCCCGGCAGATACGCAGTATTTT.

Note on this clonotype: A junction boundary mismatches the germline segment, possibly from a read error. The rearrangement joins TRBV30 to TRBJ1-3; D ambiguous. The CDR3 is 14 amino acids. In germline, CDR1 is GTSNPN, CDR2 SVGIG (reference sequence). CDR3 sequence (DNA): TGTGCCTGGAGTGTCGGAAACTCTGGAAACGCCATATATTTT. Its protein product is CAWSVGNSGNAIYF. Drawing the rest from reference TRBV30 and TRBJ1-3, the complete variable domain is SQTIHQWPATLVQPVGSPLSLECTVEGTSNPNLYWYRQAAGRGLQLLFYSVGIGQISSEVPQNLSASRPQDRQFILSSKKLLLSDSGFYLCAWSVGNSGNAIYFGEGSWLTVV.

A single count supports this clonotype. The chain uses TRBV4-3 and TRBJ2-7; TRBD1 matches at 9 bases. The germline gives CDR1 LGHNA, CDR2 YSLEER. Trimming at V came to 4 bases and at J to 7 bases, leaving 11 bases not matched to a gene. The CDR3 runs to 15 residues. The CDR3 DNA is TGCGCCAGCAGCCCCGGGACAGGGTCCCCGAGGGAGCAGTACTTC. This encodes CASSPGTGSPREQYF.

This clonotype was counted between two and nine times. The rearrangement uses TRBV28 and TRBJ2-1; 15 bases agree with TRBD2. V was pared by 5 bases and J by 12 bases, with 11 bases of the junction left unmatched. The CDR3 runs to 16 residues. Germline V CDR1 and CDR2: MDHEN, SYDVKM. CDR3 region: CASSPGLAGGSGGQFF. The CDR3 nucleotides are TGTGCCAGCAGTCCAGGACTAGCGGGGGGGTCCGGAGGGCAGTTCTTC.

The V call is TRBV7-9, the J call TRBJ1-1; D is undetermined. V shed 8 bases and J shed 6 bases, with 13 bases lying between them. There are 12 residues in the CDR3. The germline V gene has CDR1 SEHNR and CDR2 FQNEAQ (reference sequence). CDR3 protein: CASVTPAAEAFF. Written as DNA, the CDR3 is TGTGCCAGCGTCACCCCGGCGGCTGAAGCTTTCTTT.

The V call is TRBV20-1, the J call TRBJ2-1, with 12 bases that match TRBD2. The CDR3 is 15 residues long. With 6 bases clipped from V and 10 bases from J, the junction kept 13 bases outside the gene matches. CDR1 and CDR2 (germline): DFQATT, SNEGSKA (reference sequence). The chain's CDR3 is CSAPPPSGGAGEQFF. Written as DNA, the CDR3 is TGCAGTGCCCCACCCCCTAGCGGGGGGGCGGGGGAGCAGTTCTTC.

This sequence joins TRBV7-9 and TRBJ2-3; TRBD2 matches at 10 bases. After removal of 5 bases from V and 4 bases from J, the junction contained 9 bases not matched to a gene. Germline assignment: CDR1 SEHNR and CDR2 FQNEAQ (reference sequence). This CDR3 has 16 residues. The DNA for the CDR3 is TGTGCCAGCAGCCCCCAGGGAAGCGGGGGGGCAGATACGCAGTATTTT. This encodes CASSPQGSGGADTQYF.